The 30 T cell receptor beta chains below all came from one sample that was sequenced in a study of graft-versus-host responses after intestinal transplantation. Repertoires were generated with immunoSEQ multiplex PCR, while TCRdb's copy carries only in-frame clones and drops some. The sample shows approximately 11,000 clones, around three quarters of them seen only once. Investigators treated the graft tissue so that it released intraepithelial and lamina propria lymphocytes. This specimen was ileum tissue, taken 23 days after intestinal transplant. These receptors all stem from a human patient who received an intestinal transplant, so some T cells may come from the graft donor.

V usage is TRBV6-1 and J usage is TRBJ2-1; D is possibly TRBD2 (6 bases). Looked up from germline, CDR1 is MNHNS and CDR2 is SASEGT. The CDR3 spans 15 residues. The ends were cut back, 7 bases at V and 1 base at J, with 14 bases in the middle. CDR3 protein: CASTPDYLSYNEQFF. The CDR3 bases are TGTGCCAGCACCCCGGACTACCTGTCCTACAATGAGCAGTTCTTC.

V usage is TRBV6-5 and J usage is TRBJ2-7; D is perhaps TRBD2 (6 bases). Looked up from germline, CDR1 is MNHEY and CDR2 is SVGAGI. CDR3 size: 12 residues. V lost 6 bases to trimming and J lost 3 bases, with 9 bases between them. CDR3 amino acids: CASRGRGYEQYF. CDR3 DNA: TGTGCCAGCAGAGGGCGGGGCTACGAGCAGTACTTC.

This clone was observed a handful of times. The chain combines TRBV28 with TRBJ2-7, with 7 nucleotides matching TRBD2. Germline-derived CDR1 and CDR2 are MDHEN and SYDVKM. Trimming cost V 6 bases and J 4 bases; bases outside gene matches: 9. This CDR3 comprises 14 residues. In DNA form, the CDR3 reads TGTGCCAGCAGGATCTCTAGCGGCTTTTACGAGCAGTACTTC. Translating gives CASRISSGFYEQYF.

The V call is TRBV21-1, the J call TRBJ2-5. TRBV21-1 constitutes a pseudogene. This CDR3 contains 14 residues. CDR3 sequence reads: CASSPESAVRDGYF. CDR3 bases: TGTGCCAGCAGTCCCGAATCGGCTGTTAGAGATGGGTACTTC.

This rearrangement joins TRBV9 to TRBJ2-7; D call uncertain. Germline loops: CDR1 SGDLS, CDR2 YYNGEE. The CDR3 contains 13 residues. V was clipped by 0 bases and J by 6 bases, with 10 bases between them. CDR3 residues: CASSVGVRSEQYF. CDR3 sequence (DNA): TGTGCCAGCAGCGTAGGGGTACGGAGCGAGCAGTACTTC.

The chain combines TRBV7-2 with TRBJ2-4; D not resolved. This CDR3 comprises 14 residues. Germline CDR1 reads SGHTA; CDR2 reads FQGNSA. V lost 3 bases, J lost 0 bases, and 6 bases lay in between. CDR3 protein: CASSLSVAKNIQYF. The DNA of the CDR3 is TGTGCCAGCAGCTTGTCCGTAGCCAAAAACATTCAGTACTTC.

The chain is built from TRBV23-1 and TRBJ1-2, with TRBD1 as a possible D gene (5 bases). TRBV23-1 is sorted into the ORF group, with uncertain function. The germline V and J ends were trimmed by 3 bases and 0 bases, with 14 bases remaining between them. CDR3 size: 16 residues. CDR3 amino acids: CASSQVRDPTNYGYTF. The CDR3 DNA reads TGCGCCAGCAGTCAGGTCCGGGACCCTACTAACTATGGCTACACCTTC.

This clone was detected a few times. The V gene is TRBV19, the J gene TRBJ2-3; 10 bases are shared with TRBD1. V lost 6 bases, J lost 5 bases, and 5 bases stayed unmatched. The CDR3 contains 14 residues. Germline V gene sequence: CDR1 LNHDA, CDR2 SQIVND (reference sequence). This CDR3 reads CASSSGQGGDTQYF. For the CDR3, the DNA is TGTGCCAGTAGCTCTGGACAGGGGGGAGATACGCAGTATTTT. The full variable domain, rest sourced from reference TRBV19 and TRBJ2-3, is DGGITQSPKYLFRKEGQNVTLSCEQNLNHDAMYWYRQDPGQGLRLIYYSQIVNDFQKGDIAEGYSVSREKKESFPLTVTSAQKNPTAFYLCASSSGQGGDTQYFGPGTRLTVL.

This rearrangement joins TRBV4-1 to TRBJ2-7; D possibly matches TRBD1 or TRBD2 (7 bases each). Trimming removed 1 base from V and 2 bases from J, with 21 bases in between. Germline assignment: CDR1 MGHRA and CDR2 YSYEKL. The CDR3 covers 18 residues. CDR3 coding DNA: TGCGCCAGCAGCCAAGGCCCCTTACCCAGGGGGGGAGCCTACGAGCAGTACTTC. Amino acid sequence: CASSQGPLPRGGAYEQYF.

The rearrangement links TRBV10-1 to TRBJ2-1; 7 bases are a match to TRBD2. The CDR3 length is 16 residues. The V gene end was trimmed by 8 bases and the J gene end by 2 bases; junction bases not matched to a gene: 12. The germline V gene has CDR1 WNHNN and CDR2 SYGVQD (reference sequence). CDR3 sequence (DNA): TGCGCCAGCCAGGGAGGGGCCCCCTTTACCTACAATGAGCAGTTCTTC. Its protein product is CASQGGAPFTYNEQFF.

The chain joins TRBV2 to TRBJ1-1; no firm D call. Trimming left V 3 bases short and J 0 bases short, with 8 bases between. This CDR3 comprises 14 residues. The germline V gene has CDR1 SNHLY and CDR2 FYNNEI. The DNA of the CDR3 is TGTGCCAGCAGTGAGGGCAGATTGAACACTGAAGCTTTCTTT. This sequence encodes CASSEGRLNTEAFF.

The chain joins TRBV11-2 to TRBJ2-3, with TRBD1 matching 7 bases. The CDR3 loop spans 15 amino acids. Trimming took 1 base from V and 0 from J; bases not matched to a gene: 1. The germline V gene has CDR1 SGHAT and CDR2 FQNNGV. CDR3 loop: CASSLATGSTDTQYF. For the CDR3, the DNA is TGTGCCAGCAGCTTAGCGACAGGGAGCACAGATACGCAGTATTTT.

V is TRBV30 and J is TRBJ2-7, with 8 bases aligning to TRBD2. Germline CDR1 GTSNPN, CDR2 SVGIG (reference sequence). V lost 2 bases, J lost 6 bases, and 6 bases stayed unmatched. The CDR3 has 13 residues. CDR3 protein: CAWSPTSGSEQYF. The CDR3 coding sequence is TGTGCCTGGAGTCCCACCAGCGGGAGCGAGCAGTACTTC. Complete variable domain (other parts from reference TRBV30 and TRBJ2-7): SQTIHQWPATLVQPVGSPLSLECTVEGTSNPNLYWYRQAAGRGLQLLFYSVGIGQISSEVPQNLSASRPQDRQFILSSKKLLLSDSGFYLCAWSPTSGSEQYFGPGTRLTVT.

This chain connects TRBV28 to TRBJ2-7; 9 nucleotides line up with TRBD1. This CDR3 has 14 amino acids. Trimming cost V 4 bases and J 5 bases; bases outside gene matches: 6. Germline V CDR1 and CDR2: MDHEN, SYDVKM. For the CDR3, the DNA is TGTGCCAGCAGTTCCGGACAGGGGAGGAACGAGCAGTACTTC. Protein sequence: CASSSGQGRNEQYF. The entire variable domain, with the rest obtained from reference TRBV28 and TRBJ2-7, is as follows: DVKVTQSSRYLVKRTGEKVFLECVQDMDHENMFWYRQDPGLGLRLIYFSYDVKMKEKGDIPEGYSVSREKKERFSLILESASTNQTSMYLCASSSGQGRNEQYFGPGTRLTVT.

V and J are TRBV9 and TRBJ2-7; 8 bases align to TRBD2. J was trimmed by 4 bases and V by 0 bases; bases with no gene match: 0. Germline CDR1 reads SGDLS; CDR2 reads YYNGEE. The CDR3 spans 13 residues. DNA of the CDR3: TGTGCCAGCAGCGTAGGACTAGCGTACGAGCAGTACTTC. Protein sequence: CASSVGLAYEQYF.

By frequency in the sample, this clone is medium-sized. The chain is built from TRBV28 and TRBJ2-7; D is undetermined. CDR1 is MDHEN, CDR2 SYDVKM, per germline. V was trimmed by 2 bases and J by 2 bases, leaving 7 bases between them. The length of the CDR3 is 13 residues. CDR3 loop: CASSLVYTYEQYF. As DNA, the CDR3 is TGTGCCAGCAGTTTAGTGTACACCTACGAGCAGTACTTC.

This chain links TRBV7-6 with TRBJ1-1; weak D call: TRBD1 (6 bases). CDR1 SGHVS and CDR2 FNYEAQ come from the germline V gene. This CDR3 region has 16 residues. V dropped 1 base and J dropped 2 bases, with 14 bases sitting between them. This chain's CDR3 is CASSLELGTSNTEAFF. For the CDR3, the DNA is TGTGCCAGCAGCTTAGAGTTAGGGACATCTAACACTGAAGCTTTCTTT.

The chain combines TRBV7-2 with TRBJ1-2, with 11 bases identical to TRBD1. Germline assignment: CDR1 SGHTA and CDR2 FQGNSA. The V segment lost 7 bases and the J segment 5 bases; nucleotides outside the gene matches: 18. The CDR3 loop spans 18 amino acids. The CDR3 loop is CASIPARTGGFRTYGYTF. CDR3 nucleotide sequence: TGTGCCAGCATCCCTGCCCGGACAGGGGGCTTTCGGACTTATGGCTACACCTTC.

This sequence joins TRBV27 and TRBJ2-1; the D is unclear. V lost 5 bases, J lost 5 bases, and 7 bases lay in between. Germline-derived CDR1 and CDR2 are MNHEY and SMNVEV (reference sequence). There are 12 residues in the CDR3. The CDR3 coding sequence is TGTGCCAGCAGTACATTCCACAATGAGCAGTTCTTC. Translation: CASSTFHNEQFF.

This clone was found a few times. This sample includes further DNA sequences coding for the same CDR3. The chain links TRBV30 to TRBJ1-2; D is possibly TRBD1 (5 bases). The V gene's germline CDR1 is GTSNPN and CDR2 SVGIG (reference sequence). This CDR3 is built from 14 residues. Trimming removed 3 bases at V and 3 bases at J, with 14 bases between. The CDR3 DNA follows: TGTGCCTGGAGGGGCGGTGGGGGGGACTATGGCTACACCTTC. Its translation is CAWRGGGGDYGYTF.

This clone was seen a single time. The chain carries TRBV5-6 and TRBJ2-7; a weak D match, TRBD1 (5 bases). Germline CDR1 reads SGHDT; CDR2 reads YYEEEE. The CDR3 runs 14 residues. The ends were cut back, 4 bases at V and 4 bases at J, with 15 bases in the middle. The CDR3: CASSQGRSTYEQYF. The CDR3 DNA reads TGTGCCAGCAGCCAGGGCAGGTCTACATACGAGCAGTACTTC. The full variable domain, rest sourced from reference TRBV5-6 and TRBJ2-7, is DAGVTQSPTHLIKTRGQQVTLRCSPKSGHDTVSWYQQALGQGPQFIFQYYEEEERQRGNFPDRFSGHQFPNYSSELNVNALLLGDSALYLCASSQGRSTYEQYFGPGTRLTVT.

This clone was observed a single time. J is TRBJ2-3 and V is TRBV27, with a weak D call TRBD2 (6 bases). The CDR3 has 13 residues. The V end was cut by 5 bases, the J end by 6 bases, with 12 bases between. The germline CDR1 and CDR2 sequences are MNHEY and SMNVEV (reference sequence). The CDR3 region has the DNA TGTGCCAGCAGTCTCGGGAGCCCGGATACGCAGTATTTT. It specifies CASSLGSPDTQYF.

The chain has TRBV7-2 and TRBJ2-1, with D possibly being TRBD1 (6 bases). V gave up 1 base and J gave up 15 bases, with 16 bases separating them. The length of the CDR3 is 13 residues. Germline values: CDR1 SGHTA, CDR2 FQGNSA. The CDR3 loop reads CASSLGAAKGGFF. The CDR3 coding sequence is TGTGCCAGCAGCTTAGGTGCGGCCAAAGGGGGGTTCTTC. Based on the CDR3 plus reference TRBV7-2 and TRBJ2-1, the full variable domain is GAGVSQSPSNKVTEKGKDVELRCDPISGHTALYWYRQSLGQGLEFLIYFQGNSAPDKSGLPSDRFSAERTGGSVSTLTIQRTQQEDSAVYLCASSLGAAKGGFFGPGTRLTVL.

This clone appeared once. The chain combines TRBV9 with TRBJ1-3; D might be TRBD1 (6 bases). The ends were cut back, 0 bases at V and 9 bases at J, with 10 bases in the middle. The CDR3 extends over 13 amino acids. The germline gives CDR1 SGDLS, CDR2 YYNGEE. CDR3 protein: CASSVEVQGTIYF. Here the CDR3 DNA reads TGTGCCAGCAGCGTAGAGGTACAGGGCACCATATATTTT.

The rearrangement joins TRBV7-8 to TRBJ2-5, with a possible D match to TRBD2 (5 bases). CDR3 length equals 15 residues. V gave up 3 bases and J gave up 5 bases, with 16 bases separating them. Germline loops: CDR1 SGHVS, CDR2 FQNEAQ. This CDR3 reads CASSLNRAAGETQYF. DNA of the CDR3: TGTGCCAGCAGCTTGAACCGGGCCGCGGGTGAGACCCAGTACTTC. Using reference TRBV7-8 and TRBJ2-5 for the parts outside the CDR3, the full variable domain is GAGVSQSPRYKVAKRGQDVALRCDPISGHVSLFWYQQALGQGPEFLTYFQNEAQLDKSGLPSDRFFAERPEGSVSTLKIQRTQQEDSAVYLCASSLNRAAGETQYFGPGTRLLVL.

The V gene is TRBV9, the J gene TRBJ2-7; 7 bases align to TRBD2. J lost 2 bases, V lost 2 bases, and 7 bases had no gene match. CDR1 and CDR2 (germline): SGDLS, YYNGEE. This CDR3 has 15 amino acids. The CDR3 region has the DNA TGTGCCAGCAGCGTGGGCGGGAGCCCCACCTACGAGCAGTACTTC. Translation: CASSVGGSPTYEQYF.

This clone has a single count. The gene calls are TRBV7-3 and TRBJ2-7; D perhaps matches TRBD1 (6 bases). Germline V gives CDR1 SGHTA, CDR2 FQGTGA. V was cut by 1 base and J by 2 bases, with 15 bases left in between. The CDR3 spans 16 residues. The CDR3 region has the DNA TGTGCCAGCAGCTTAAGGGACACTTTTTCCCCCTACGAGCAGTACTTC. Its protein is CASSLRDTFSPYEQYF.

This clone came up a few times. This chain links TRBV10-1 with TRBJ2-3; 10 bases agree with TRBD2. Germline V lookup: CDR1 WNHNN, CDR2 SYGVQD (reference sequence). V trimming: 3 bases; J trimming: 4 bases; junction bases outside the gene matches: 13. This CDR3 comprises 18 residues. In DNA form, the CDR3 reads TGCGCCAGCAGTGACCGAGCGGGAGGGCCAGGGCTGGCAGATACGCAGTATTTT. Its translation: CASSDRAGGPGLADTQYF.

CDR3 sequence (DNA): TGTGCCAGCAGCAATCTACGGACTAGCGGGAGGACCTACGAGCAGTACTTC. Translation gives CASSNLRTSGRTYEQYF. The chain carries TRBV7-9 and TRBJ2-5; 14 nucleotides match TRBD2. The DNA end favors TRBJ2-7, so the J call may be wrong. Germline loops: CDR1 SEHNR, CDR2 FQNEAQ (reference sequence). CDR3 length: 17 amino acids.

This chain joins TRBV27 and TRBJ2-7; tentative D call: TRBD2 (6 bases). This CDR3 region has 14 residues. Deletions cut 3 bases from V and 0 bases from J, with 9 bases between. Germline V CDR1 and CDR2: MNHEY, SMNVEV (reference sequence). CDR3 in amino acids: CASSFGSGSYEQYF. The DNA of the CDR3 is TGTGCCAGCAGTTTCGGTAGCGGCTCCTACGAGCAGTACTTC.